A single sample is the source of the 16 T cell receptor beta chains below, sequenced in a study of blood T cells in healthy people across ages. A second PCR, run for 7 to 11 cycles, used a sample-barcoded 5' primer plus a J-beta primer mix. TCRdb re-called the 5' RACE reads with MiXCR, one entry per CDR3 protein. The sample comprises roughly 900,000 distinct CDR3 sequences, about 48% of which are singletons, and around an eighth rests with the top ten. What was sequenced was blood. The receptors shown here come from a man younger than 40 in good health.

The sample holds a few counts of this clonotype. The CDR3 region is CASSTTALNTEAFF. The CDR3 DNA sequence: TGTGCCAGCAGTACCACAGCTTTGAACACTGAAGCTTTCTTT. The chain has TRBV6-1 and TRBJ1-1; no firm D call. V dropped 5 bases and J dropped 0 bases, with 10 bases sitting between them. This CDR3 is built from 14 residues. The germline gives CDR1 MNHNS, CDR2 SASEGT.

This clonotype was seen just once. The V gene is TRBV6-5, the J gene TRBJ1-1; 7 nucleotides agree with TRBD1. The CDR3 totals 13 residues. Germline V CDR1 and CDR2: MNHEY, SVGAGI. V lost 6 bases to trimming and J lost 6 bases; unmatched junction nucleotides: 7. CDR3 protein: CASSLQGSAEAFF. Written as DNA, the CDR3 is TGTGCCAGCAGCTTACAGGGGAGCGCTGAAGCTTTCTTT.

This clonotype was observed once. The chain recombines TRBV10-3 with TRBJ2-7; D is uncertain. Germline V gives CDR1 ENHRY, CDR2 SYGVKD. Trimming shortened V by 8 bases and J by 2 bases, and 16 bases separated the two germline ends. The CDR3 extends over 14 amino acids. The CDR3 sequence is CAIALDILTYEQYF. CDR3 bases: TGTGCCATCGCCCTTGACATACTAACCTACGAGCAGTACTTC.

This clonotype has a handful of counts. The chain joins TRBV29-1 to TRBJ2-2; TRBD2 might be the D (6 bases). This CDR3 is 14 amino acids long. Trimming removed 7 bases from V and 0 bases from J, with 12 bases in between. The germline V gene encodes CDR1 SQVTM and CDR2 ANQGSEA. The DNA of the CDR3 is TGCAGCGGGTCCGGGAGAACGAACACCGGGGAGCTGTTTTTT. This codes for CSGSGRTNTGELFF.

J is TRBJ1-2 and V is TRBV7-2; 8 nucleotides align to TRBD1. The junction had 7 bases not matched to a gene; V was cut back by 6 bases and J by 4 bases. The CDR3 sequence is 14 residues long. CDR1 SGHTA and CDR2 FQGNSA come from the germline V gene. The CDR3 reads CASRDRGTFYGYTF. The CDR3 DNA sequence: TGTGCCAGCAGAGACAGGGGAACCTTCTATGGCTACACCTTC. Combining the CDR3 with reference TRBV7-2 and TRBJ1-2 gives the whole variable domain GAGVSQSPSNKVTEKGKDVELRCDPISGHTALYWYRQSLGQGLEFLIYFQGNSAPDKSGLPSDRFSAERTGGSVSTLTIQRTQQEDSAVYLCASRDRGTFYGYTFGSGTRLTVV.

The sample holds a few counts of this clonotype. CDR3 residues: CASSLAAGREQPQHF. As DNA, the CDR3 is TGCGCCAGCAGCTTGGCGGCGGGGCGGGAGCAGCCCCAGCATTTT. The chain recombines TRBV5-1 with TRBJ1-5, with D perhaps TRBD1 (5 bases). Trimming stripped 0 bases from V and 7 bases from J, with 14 bases between. The CDR3 contains 15 residues. Per the germline V gene, CDR1 is SGHRS and CDR2 is YFSETQ.

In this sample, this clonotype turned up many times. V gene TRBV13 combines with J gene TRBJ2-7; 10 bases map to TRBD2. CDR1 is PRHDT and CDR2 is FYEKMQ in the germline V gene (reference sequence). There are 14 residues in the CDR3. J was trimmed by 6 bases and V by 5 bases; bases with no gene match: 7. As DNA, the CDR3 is TGTGCCAGCAGCCGACTAGCGGGCGCGCGCGAGCAGTACTTC. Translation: CASSRLAGAREQYF.

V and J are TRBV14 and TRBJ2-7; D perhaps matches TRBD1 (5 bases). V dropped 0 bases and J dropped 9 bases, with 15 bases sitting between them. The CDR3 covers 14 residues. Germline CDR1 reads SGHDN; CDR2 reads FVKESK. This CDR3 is CASSQEARASRQYF. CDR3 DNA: TGTGCCAGCAGCCAAGAGGCCAGGGCTTCAAGGCAGTACTTC.

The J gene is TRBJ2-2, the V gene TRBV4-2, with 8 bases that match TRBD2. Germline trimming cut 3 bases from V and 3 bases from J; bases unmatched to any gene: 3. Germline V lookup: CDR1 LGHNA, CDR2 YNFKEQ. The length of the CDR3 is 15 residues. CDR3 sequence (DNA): TGTGCCAGCAGCCACGGGACTAGAGACACCGGGGAGCTGTTTTTT. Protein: CASSHGTRDTGELFF.

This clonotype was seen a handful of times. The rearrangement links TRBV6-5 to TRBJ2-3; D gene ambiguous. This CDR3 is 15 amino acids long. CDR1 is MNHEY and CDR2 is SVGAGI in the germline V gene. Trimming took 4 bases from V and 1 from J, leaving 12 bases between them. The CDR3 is CASSLDEPRTDTQYF. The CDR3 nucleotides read TGTGCCAGCAGTTTGGACGAGCCACGCACAGATACGCAGTATTTT.

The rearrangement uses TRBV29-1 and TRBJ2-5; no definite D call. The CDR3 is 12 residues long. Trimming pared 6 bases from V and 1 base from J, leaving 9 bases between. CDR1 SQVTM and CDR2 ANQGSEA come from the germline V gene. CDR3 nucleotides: TGCAGCGTAAGATCCGGCCAAGAGACCCAGTACTTC. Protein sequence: CSVRSGQETQYF. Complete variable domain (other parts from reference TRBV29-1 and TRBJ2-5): SAVISQKPSRDICQRGTSLTIQCQVDSQVTMMFWYRQQPGQSLTLIATANQGSEATYESGFVIDKFPISRPNLTFSTLTVSNMSPEDSSIYLCSVRSGQETQYFGPGTRLLVL.

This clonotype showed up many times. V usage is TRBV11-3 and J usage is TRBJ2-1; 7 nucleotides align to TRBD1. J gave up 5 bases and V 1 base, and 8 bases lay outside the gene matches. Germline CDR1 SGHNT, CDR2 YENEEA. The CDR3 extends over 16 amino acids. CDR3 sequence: CASSLATGKGHNEQFF. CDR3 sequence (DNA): TGTGCCAGCAGCTTAGCGACAGGGAAAGGTCACAATGAGCAGTTCTTC. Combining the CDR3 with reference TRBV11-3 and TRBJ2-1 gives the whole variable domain EAGVVQSPRYKIIEKKQPVAFWCNPISGHNTLYWYLQNLGQGPELLIRYENEEAVDDSQLPKDRFSAERLKGVDSTLKIQPAELGDSAVYLCASSLATGKGHNEQFFGPGTRLTVL.

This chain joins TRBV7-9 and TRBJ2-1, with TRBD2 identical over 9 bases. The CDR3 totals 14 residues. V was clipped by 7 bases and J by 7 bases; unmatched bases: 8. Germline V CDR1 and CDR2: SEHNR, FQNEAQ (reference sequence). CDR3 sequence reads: CASTDAGGVNEQFF. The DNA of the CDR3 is TGTGCCAGCACGGATGCGGGGGGGGTAAATGAGCAGTTCTTC.

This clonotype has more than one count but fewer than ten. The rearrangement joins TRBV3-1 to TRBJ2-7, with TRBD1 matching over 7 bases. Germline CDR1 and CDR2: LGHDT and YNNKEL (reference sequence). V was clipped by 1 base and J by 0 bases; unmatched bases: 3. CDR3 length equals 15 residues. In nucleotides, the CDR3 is TGTGCCAGCAGCCAAGGTGGGACAGACTCCTACGAGCAGTACTTC. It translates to CASSQGGTDSYEQYF.

CDR3 sequence: CASSPSLTSGYYEQYF. The CDR3 region has the DNA TGTGCCAGCAGCCCAAGCCTTACTAGCGGGTACTACGAGCAGTACTTC. J is TRBJ2-7 and V is TRBV4-2; 9 bases align to TRBD2. The CDR3 runs to 16 residues. Germline assignment: CDR1 LGHNA and CDR2 YNFKEQ. With V trimmed by 4 bases and J by 3 bases, 10 bases remained unmatched.

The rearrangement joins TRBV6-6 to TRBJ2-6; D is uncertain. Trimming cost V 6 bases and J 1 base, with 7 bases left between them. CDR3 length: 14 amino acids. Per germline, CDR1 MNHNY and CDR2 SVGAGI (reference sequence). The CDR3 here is CASRVTSGANVLTF. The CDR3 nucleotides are TGTGCCAGCAGAGTGACATCTGGGGCCAACGTCCTGACTTTC.